The rows below give T cell receptor beta chains drawn from one sample of a study of CXCR3-negative and CXCR3-positive naive CD8 T cells. TCRdb reprocessed the 5' RACE reads, keeping one entry per CDR3 protein, no DNA. Recorded for this sample: about 150,000 distinct CDR3 sequences. Material: naive CXCR3+ CD8+ T cells from blood. These receptors all stem from a human donor in good health. Some clones in this sample may be carry-over from other donors' samples. CDR3s include the opening cysteine and the closing phenylalanine or tryptophan.

TRBV7-6,TRBJ2-7,CASSFPGAYEQYF
TRBV28,TRBJ2-1,CAGSHTPTRGDISYNEQFF
TRBV29-1,TRBJ2-7,CSVEEGTGSYEQYF
TRBV29-1,TRBJ2-5,CSAPVGQETQYF
TRBV12-5,TRBJ2-5,CASRAGLGETQYF
TRBV11-2,TRBJ2-2,CASSFTGEAGELFF
TRBV15,TRBJ1-1,CATSTPGGLNTEAFF
TRBV12-3/TRBV12-4,TRBJ2-1,CASTLTTGPSYNEQFF
TRBV4-2,TRBJ2-7,CASSQEEPGEQYF
TRBV6-4,TRBJ1-1,CASSDRMNTEAFF
TRBV20-1,TRBJ2-3,CSATSGADTQYF
TRBV7-3,TRBJ2-2,CASSLDTSTGELFF
TRBV4-1,TRBJ2-1,CASSPPAGDNEQFF
TRBV7-9,TRBJ1-3,CASSPDRISGNTIYF
TRBV7-7,TRBJ2-2,CASSRSLNTGELFF
TRBV12-3/TRBV12-4,TRBJ1-5,CASSFGPSNQPQHF
TRBV5-1,TRBJ2-5,CASSLGSGLEETQYF
TRBV29-1,TRBJ2-7,CSAGQGIYEQYF
TRBV20-1,TRBJ2-7,CSADQDRGLYEQYF
TRBV7-2,TRBJ2-3,CASSLSREAGDTQYF
TRBV7-2,TRBJ2-1,CASSSPFGGALYNEQFF
TRBV29-1,TRBJ2-2,CSVDGGREETGELFF
TRBV29-1,TRBJ2-1,CSVEDLKLAASSYNEQFF
TRBV20-1,TRBJ2-7,CSAAAGSWNEQYF
TRBV2,TRBJ2-7,CASRPGGGGIFYEQYF
TRBV29-1,TRBJ2-1,CSVAVATSGLPDNEQFF
TRBV12-3/TRBV12-4,TRBJ2-7,CASSSGTSVYEQYF
TRBV29-1,TRBJ2-1,CSVPEVNRGTGYNEQFF
TRBV15,TRBJ2-3,CATSAQWGTDTQYF
TRBV6-5,TRBJ1-2,CASSYSGTGDLGGYTF
TRBV29-1,TRBJ2-1,CSGQGNNEQFF
TRBV2,TRBJ2-1,CASMLVGFYEQFF
TRBV20-1,TRBJ1-6,CSARDLKNTGNSPLHF
TRBV7-3,TRBJ2-1,CASSLSGANEQFF
TRBV4-1,TRBJ2-2,CASSYREGTGELFF
TRBV7-7,TRBJ2-3,CASSLVGGGADTQYF
TRBV5-6,TRBJ1-1,CASSIRASRDTEAFF
TRBV25-1,TRBJ2-2,CASRIGGASGELFF
TRBV28,TRBJ2-2,CASSPAGGHTGELFF
TRBV7-8,TRBJ2-7,CASSGGGAPGYEQYF
TRBV28,TRBJ2-7,CASRTSGRNEQYF
TRBV5-1,TRBJ2-3,CASNYDGYTDTQYF
TRBV4-2,TRBJ2-1,CASSPSAGATPEQFF
TRBV28,TRBJ2-7,CASSPLRDRPYEQYF
TRBV4-1,TRBJ2-1,CASSQAGTSGIYEQFF
TRBV27,TRBJ1-2,CASSPGTGVWYGYTF
TRBV27,TRBJ1-5,CASSWTTGGNQPQHF
TRBV24-1,TRBJ2-1,CATIKLAENNEQFF